A single T cell receptor beta chain is shown here with its context. The antigen is not known. The CDR3 contains 12 residues. CDR1 is KGHSH, CDR2 LQKENI, per germline. The entry originates in a study of shared clonotypes between healthy human individuals. Donors, without exception, were Caucasian adults residing in Nashville, Tennessee. Only in-frame clones appear in the TCRdb table, and some are missing; sequencing was by immunoSEQ multiplex PCR. In the table there are some 2,000,000 clones, 95% of which are singletons. Study findings and constraints: Sharing across a few donors was seen in approximately 5.2% of naive CD4 clonotypes. Clonotype sharing levels among donors were expected to vary with sequencing depth.

The chain uses TRBV18 and TRBJ2-5; D not resolved. TRBJ2-7 explains the end of the DNA better; the J call may be wrong. The receptor comes from a man younger than 35 in good health. Sample: naive CD4+ T cells sorted from blood. Subset described: CD45RA+ positively selected. The CDR3 bases are TGTGCCAGCTCACCCGATCCCTACGAGCAGTACTTC. Translated, it gives CASSPDPYEQYF.